The 31 T cell receptor beta chains below all came from one sample that was sequenced in a study of circulating and synovial CD4+ cells in juvenile arthritis. The data were produced by immunoSEQ multiplex PCR, yet TCRdb's version contains in-frame clones alone and is incomplete. The data show about 16,000 clones, around 91% seen once. Specimen: CD4+ T cells from blood. Source of these receptors: a human donor with juvenile idiopathic arthritis.

The chain uses TRBV5-8 and TRBJ1-2; 10 nucleotides match TRBD1. The length of the CDR3 is 14 residues. Germline V lookup: CDR1 SGHTS, CDR2 YDEGEE. The ends lost 3 bases at V and 4 bases at J; junction bases unmatched: 3. This CDR3 is CASSYRDRGYGYTF. The CDR3, as DNA: TGTGCCAGCAGCTACCGGGACAGGGGCTATGGCTACACCTTC.

The chain has TRBV5-8 and TRBJ2-5; D ambiguous. The CDR3 extends over 13 amino acids. Germline lookup yields CDR1 SGHTS and CDR2 YDEGEE. V lost 2 bases to trimming and J lost 2 bases, with 7 bases between them. The CDR3 loop is CASSLQQQETQYF. CDR3 nucleotides: TGTGCCAGCAGCTTACAACAACAAGAGACCCAGTACTTC.

V is TRBV5-1 and J is TRBJ1-5; 9 bases agree with TRBD1. V dropped 8 bases and J dropped 6; count of bases not matched to a gene: 9. This CDR3 has 14 residues. Germline loops: CDR1 SGHRS, CDR2 YFSETQ. The CDR3: CASRRDREGQPQHF. CDR3 in DNA: TGCGCCAGTCGGAGGGACAGGGAAGGTCAGCCCCAGCATTTT.

On this clone: The same CDR3 is also encoded by other DNA sequences in this sample. The rearrangement uses TRBV27 and TRBJ2-7; 9 nucleotides align to TRBD1. The CDR3 sequence is 14 residues long. Germline-derived CDR1 and CDR2 are MNHEY and SMNVEV (reference sequence). V lost 3 bases and J lost 2; bases outside the gene matches: 2. DNA of the CDR3: TGTGCCAGCAGTTTGGGACAGGGTCCCTACGAGCAGTACTTC. It codes for CASSLGQGPYEQYF.

CDR3 in DNA: TGTGCCAGCAGCTATGGGACTAGCGGATCCCAAGAGACCCAGTACTTC. Amino acids: CASSYGTSGSQETQYF. V and J are TRBV7-3 and TRBJ2-5; TRBD2 aligns across 11 bases. This CDR3 is built from 16 residues. CDR1 is SGHTA, CDR2 FQGTGA, per germline. With V trimmed by 4 bases and J by 1 base, 5 bases remained unmatched.

The genes are TRBV11-2 and TRBJ2-7; 8 nucleotides match TRBD2. The J segment lost 3 bases and the V segment lost 4 bases, leaving 5 bases of the junction unmatched. The CDR3 is 14 residues long. Germline CDR1 is SGHAT and CDR2 is FQNNGV. The CDR3: CASSSSGGLYEQYF. The CDR3 bases are TGTGCCAGCAGCTCCTCGGGGGGGCTCTACGAGCAGTACTTC.

The chain is built from TRBV2 and TRBJ2-7, with 9 bases matching TRBD2. CDR3 length: 14 amino acids. Trimming took 4 bases from V and 7 from J; bases not matched to a gene: 8. Germline V gene lookup returns CDR1 SNHLY and CDR2 FYNNEI. This CDR3 is CASSAGGRAGEQYF. DNA for the CDR3: TGTGCCAGCAGTGCGGGCGGGAGGGCTGGAGAGCAGTACTTC.

This rearrangement joins TRBV2 to TRBJ2-5, with 12 bases matching TRBD2. The DNA end is a closer match to TRBJ2-7, so the J assignment may be wrong. CDR1 is SNHLY and CDR2 is FYNNEI in the germline V gene. The CDR3 extends over 14 amino acids. The CDR3 DNA reads TGTGCCAGCAGCGGACTAGCGGGGCGATTCGAGCAGTACTTC. It is translated as CASSGLAGRFEQYF.

The chain uses TRBV7-8 and TRBJ2-1; maybe TRBD1 (5 bases). CDR3 length equals 16 residues. Trimming took off 3 bases at V and 6 bases at J, with 18 bases between the two ends. Germline V gives CDR1 SGHVS, CDR2 FQNEAQ. CDR3 residues: CASSFPRVTFSNEQFF. The DNA for the CDR3 is TGTGCCAGCAGCTTTCCCAGGGTTACCTTTAGCAATGAGCAGTTCTTC.

J is TRBJ2-1 and V is TRBV15, with D maybe TRBD1 (6 bases). This CDR3 is 15 amino acids long. Trimming removed 0 bases from V and 1 base from J, with 7 bases in between. Germline-derived CDR1 and CDR2 are LNHNV and YYDKDF (reference sequence). CDR3 coding DNA: TGTGCCACCAGCAGAGAACAGGGTTCCTACAATGAGCAGTTCTTC. It encodes CATSREQGSYNEQFF. Looking up the rest from reference TRBV15 and TRBJ2-1 gives the full variable domain: DAMVIQNPRYQVTQFGKPVTLSCSQTLNHNVMYWYQQKSSQAPKLLFHYYDKDFNNEADTPDNFQSRRPNTSFCFLDIRSPGLGDTAMYLCATSREQGSYNEQFFGPGTRLTVL.

The chain joins TRBV23-1 to TRBJ2-4; D might be TRBD1 (5 bases). TRBV23-1 is an open reading frame, and its role is uncertain. This CDR3 is 14 amino acids long. Trimming took 7 bases from V and 3 from J, leaving 13 bases between them. The CDR3 reads CASTEGVGKNIQYF. DNA for the CDR3: TGCGCCAGCACAGAAGGGGTGGGCAAAAACATTCAGTACTTC.

This clone has only one observation. This sequence joins TRBV5-8 and TRBJ1-2; D is possibly TRBD1 (5 bases). Germline loops: CDR1 SGHTS, CDR2 YDEGEE. The length of the CDR3 is 14 residues. Trimming left V 0 bases short and J 5 bases short, with 11 bases between. The CDR3 region has the DNA TGTGCCAGCAGCTTGGGACGGGACTCATATGGCTACACCTTC. Residues: CASSLGRDSYGYTF.

The rearrangement uses TRBV7-3 and TRBJ2-2; 7 nucleotides match TRBD2. The V gene's germline CDR1 is SGHTA and CDR2 FQGTGA. V was clipped by 5 bases and J by 4 bases; unmatched bases: 7. The CDR3 has 15 residues. DNA for the CDR3: TGTGCCAGCAGCCGCGAGGGGAGGGCCACCGGGGAGCTGTTTTTT. Translated: CASSREGRATGELFF. The full variable domain, in which reference TRBV7-3 and TRBJ2-2 provide the parts outside the CDR3, is GAGVSQTPSNKVTEKGKYVELRCDPISGHTALYWYRQSLGQGPEFLIYFQGTGAADDSGLPNDRFFAVRPEGSVSTLKIQRTERGDSAVYLCASSREGRATGELFFGEGSRLTVL.

The CDR3 DNA reads TGCGCCAGCAGCCCACTAGCGGGAGAGTACAATGAGCAGTTCTTC. It specifies CASSPLAGEYNEQFF. The chain uses TRBV5-1 and TRBJ2-1, with TRBD2 identical over 11 bases. After removal of 4 bases from V and 4 bases from J, the junction contained 4 bases not matched to a gene. The CDR3 totals 15 residues. The germline V gene encodes CDR1 SGHRS and CDR2 YFSETQ.

The V call is TRBV10-1, the J call TRBJ1-1; TRBD1 might be the D (5 bases). Germline V gene data show CDR1 as WNHNN and CDR2 as SYGVQD (reference sequence). V was trimmed by 2 bases and J by 4 bases, leaving 8 bases between them. This CDR3 region has 13 residues. Here the CDR3 reads CASSERRGTEAFF. The CDR3 region has the DNA TGCGCCAGCAGTGAGCGTAGGGGCACTGAAGCTTTCTTT.

This chain joins TRBV6-1 and TRBJ2-7; 7 nucleotides match TRBD1. CDR1 and CDR2 (germline): MNHNS, SASEGT. The CDR3 extends over 14 amino acids. V lost 8 bases and J lost 2; bases outside the gene matches: 9. CDR3 sequence: CASRTGRDAYEQYF. CDR3 nucleotides: TGTGCCAGCCGGACAGGACGCGACGCCTACGAGCAGTACTTC.

Comment on this clone: The junction shows a germline mismatch at one end, possibly a read error. Other DNA variants within this sample encode the same CDR3. This chain connects TRBV6-5 to TRBJ1-6; D is unclear. This CDR3 has 13 residues. From germline, CDR1 is MNHEY and CDR2 SVGAGI. Written as DNA, the CDR3 is TGTGCCATAGGAGGCGGAGGAAATTCCCCCCTCCACTTT. Encoded protein: CAIGGGGNSPLHF.

The chain carries TRBV2 and TRBJ1-5, with 9 bases matching TRBD1. J lost 3 bases, V lost 5 bases, and 5 bases had no gene match. The CDR3 has 15 residues. From germline, CDR1 is SNHLY and CDR2 FYNNEI. The CDR3 region is CASSKDRGLNQPQHF. As DNA, the CDR3 is TGTGCCAGCAGTAAGGACAGGGGACTCAATCAGCCCCAGCATTTT.

This clone was detected only a few times. This rearrangement joins TRBV6-1 to TRBJ1-2; 8 nucleotides agree with TRBD1. Germline V gene data show CDR1 as MNHNS and CDR2 as SASEGT. V was pared by 5 bases and J by 3 bases, with 5 bases of the junction left unmatched. The CDR3 sequence is 14 residues long. The CDR3 bases are TGTGCCAGCAGTCGGACAGGGCAGGACTATGGCTACACCTTC. As protein: CASSRTGQDYGYTF.

This chain joins TRBV6-1 and TRBJ2-7; no clear D. The germline V gene has CDR1 MNHNS and CDR2 SASEGT. This CDR3 is built from 14 residues. The V gene lost 4 bases and the J gene lost 3 bases, with 13 bases spanning the gap. This CDR3 reads CASSVPPNSYEQYF. CDR3 DNA sequence: TGTGCCAGCAGTGTTCCCCCGAATAGCTACGAGCAGTACTTC.

J is TRBJ2-1 and V is TRBV9; TRBD2 is a possible D gene (6 bases). Germline CDR1 SGDLS, CDR2 YYNGEE. The ends were cut back, 2 bases at V and 2 bases at J, with 11 bases in the middle. This CDR3 has 15 amino acids. The CDR3 nucleotides are TGTGCCAGCAGCGTCGCGGAGGGAGCCTACAATGAGCAGTTCTTC. It specifies CASSVAEGAYNEQFF.

In its sample, this clone was seen once. The chain is built from TRBV11-2 and TRBJ2-1; unclear D gene. V lost 5 bases, J lost 6 bases, and 17 bases lay in between. The CDR3 sequence is 15 residues long. Per the germline V gene, CDR1 is SGHAT and CDR2 is FQNNGV. This CDR3 reads CASSTSSRSVNEQFF. Written as DNA, the CDR3 is TGTGCCAGCAGCACCTCTAGTCGGTCGGTCAATGAGCAGTTCTTC.

The chain joins TRBV11-2 to TRBJ2-1; 8 nucleotides align to TRBD2. This CDR3 is built from 16 residues. J gave up 2 bases and V 5 bases, and 8 bases lay outside the gene matches. Germline V lookup: CDR1 SGHAT, CDR2 FQNNGV. CDR3 DNA: TGTGCCAGCAGCCCCGTACTAGCGGCTCCCTACAATGAGCAGTTCTTC. Protein sequence: CASSPVLAAPYNEQFF.

The rearrangement uses TRBV23-1 and TRBJ1-5, with 9 bases identical to TRBD1. TRBV23-1 is recorded as an ORF, its role being uncertain. The CDR3 is 19 amino acids. V was pared by 3 bases and J by 2 bases, with 14 bases of the junction left unmatched. This chain's CDR3 is CASSHPRGQGILGNQPQHF. As DNA, the CDR3 is TGCGCCAGCAGTCACCCGAGGGGACAGGGTATTCTCGGCAATCAGCCCCAGCATTTT.

This clone is a singleton in its sample. J is TRBJ1-1 and V is TRBV27; 8 bases agree with TRBD1. This CDR3 is built from 14 residues. The V segment lost 2 bases and the J segment 5 bases; nucleotides outside the gene matches: 4. Germline V gene data show CDR1 as MNHEY and CDR2 as SMNVEV (reference sequence). CDR3 in amino acids: CASSLADRGTEAFF. CDR3 nucleotides: TGTGCCAGCAGTTTAGCCGACAGGGGAACTGAAGCTTTCTTT.

The chain is built from TRBV7-2 and TRBJ1-2; D remains unclear. CDR1 and CDR2 from the germline V gene are SGHTA and FQGNSA. The V end lost 2 bases, the J end lost 3 bases, and 7 bases lay between the germline ends. This CDR3 contains 13 residues. In DNA, the CDR3 is TGTGCCAGCAGCTTACAGTTGGACTATGGCTACACCTTC. Protein product: CASSLQLDYGYTF.

The genes are TRBV7-9 and TRBJ2-3, with 11 bases fitting TRBD2. J gave up 2 bases and V 2 bases, and 3 bases lay outside the gene matches. This CDR3 is 16 amino acids long. Germline values: CDR1 SEHNR, CDR2 FQNEAQ (reference sequence). This chain's CDR3 is CASSLLAGGLTDTQYF. Here the CDR3 DNA reads TGTGCCAGCAGCTTACTAGCGGGGGGCCTCACAGATACGCAGTATTTT.

This chain links TRBV20-1 with TRBJ1-2; D remains ambiguous. The germline V gene has CDR1 DFQATT and CDR2 SNEGSKA (reference sequence). The CDR3 extends over 10 amino acids. Trimming shortened V by 6 bases and J by 5 bases, and 7 bases separated the two germline ends. CDR3 nucleotide sequence: TGCAGTGCCGAGGGTTATGGCTACACCTTC. This codes for CSAEGYGYTF.

The J gene is TRBJ2-7, the V gene TRBV27; no clear D. V lost 9 bases and J 3 bases, leaving 15 bases between the germline ends. CDR1 and CDR2 (germline): MNHEY, SMNVEV (reference sequence). The CDR3 is 13 residues long. The CDR3 DNA is TGTGCCAGTAAAGACCTAGACGACTACGAGCAGTACTTC. This codes for CASKDLDDYEQYF.

This clone has just one count. CDR3: CASRPGTGDEKLFF. The CDR3 DNA follows: TGTGCCAGCAGGCCCGGGACAGGGGATGAAAAACTGTTTTTT. The chain couples TRBV6-5 to TRBJ1-4; 10 bases line up with TRBD1. Trimming took 6 bases from V and 6 from J; bases not matched to a gene: 4. The CDR3 contains 14 residues. Germline CDR1 and CDR2: MNHEY and SVGAGI.

This clone showed up just once. In DNA form, the CDR3 reads TGTGCCAGCAGTAAATCCGGGACAGGGGGCTTTCCTAATGAAAAACTGTTTTTT. It codes for CASSKSGTGGFPNEKLFF. This sequence joins TRBV2 and TRBJ1-4, with 12 bases identical to TRBD1. The CDR3 loop spans 18 amino acids. CDR1 and CDR2 from the germline V gene are SNHLY and FYNNEI. V trimming: 5 bases; J trimming: 3 bases; junction bases outside the gene matches: 10.